This T cell receptor (beta chain) was sequenced during a study of CD8 T cells in ankylosing spondylitis. Whole-study results and caveats: A motif of eight highly homologous TCR beta variants was seen as apparently characteristic of ankylosing spondylitis blood. Matched synovial fluid from ankylosing spondylitis patients was reported to be enriched for disease-linked clones. Reactive arthritis synovial fluid and blood previously showed some of these motif variants.

Concerning this clonotype itself: Its antigen is as yet unknown.

Between the trimmed V and J ends, which lost 0 bases and 5 bases, there was a span of 8 bases. CDR3 size: 14 residues. Germline V gene sequence: CDR1 MNHEY, CDR2 SVGAGI. Making the TCR beta libraries involved quantitative 5'-RACE with molecular barcodes. One entry per CDR3 protein results from TCRdb running MiXCR on the 5' RACE reads. The sample contains 210,000 or so distinct CDR3 sequences, 20% to 30% of which appear only once. This sequence joins TRBV6-5 and TRBJ2-1; no definite D call. The sequence was obtained from a male donor with ankylosing spondylitis or in good health (not recorded which). The sequencing sample was made of blood, either unsorted or a sorted T cell fraction (not recorded which). The CDR3: CASSYSAANNEQFF. For the CDR3, the DNA is TGTGCCAGCAGTTACTCAGCTGCGAACAATGAGCAGTTCTTC.